These 3 T cell receptor beta chains originate from one sample sequenced in a study of OX40 agonist ivuxolimab in advanced cancers. Assay used: immunoSEQ multiplex PCR; TCRdb lists only in-frame clones, some missing. This table holds 70,000 to 100,000 clones, 89% found once. The source material was CD4+ or CD8+ T cells sorted from blood, sampled in a trial of the OX40 agonist ivuxolimab. The receptor set was obtained from an adult with an advanced solid tumor such as melanoma, head and neck, liver or kidney cancer.

This rearrangement joins TRBV7-2 to TRBJ2-3; 7 bases fit TRBD2. The CDR3 length is 16 residues. The J segment lost 1 base and the V segment lost 5 bases, leaving 9 bases of the junction unmatched. Germline CDR1 is SGHTA and CDR2 is FQGNSA. In nucleotides, the CDR3 is TGTGCCAGCAGCCGGTCGCGTCTAGCGGGCACAGATACGCAGTATTTT. It yields the protein CASSRSRLAGTDTQYF.

As concerns this clone: The sample carries other DNA sequences with the same CDR3. The gene calls are TRBV18 and TRBJ1-2; 7 bases agree with TRBD1. V was clipped by 6 bases and J by 8 bases; unmatched bases: 15. The CDR3 has 15 amino acids. CDR1 is KGHSH and CDR2 is LQKENI in the germline V gene. The CDR3 is CASSPRQGGLEGYTF. CDR3 nucleotide sequence: TGTGCCAGCTCGCCTCGACAGGGTGGTTTGGAGGGCTACACCTTC.

The chain employs TRBV27 and TRBJ1-5; D possibly corresponds to TRBD1 (6 bases). The V end lost 5 bases, the J end lost 4 bases, and 9 bases lay between the germline ends. Per germline, CDR1 MNHEY and CDR2 SMNVEV (reference sequence). The CDR3 covers 13 residues. The CDR3 region has the DNA TGTGCCAGCAGTCCCGGACAGAATCAGCCCCAGCATTTT. Translated: CASSPGQNQPQHF.